Sequencing of this T cell receptor beta chain was carried out in a study of T cells in Graves' hyperthyroidism and ophthalmopathy. Amplified TCR beta CDR3 regions derived from RNA transcripts. Carried out on the TCR CDR3, a first-round RT-PCR used the HTBI primer set. TCRdb redid the calling of the multiplex PCR reads with MiXCR, one entry per CDR3 protein. Of 620,000 or so distinct CDR3 sequences listed, roughly 15% are singletons. This clonotype was recorded many times. Germline lookup yields CDR1 SQVTM and CDR2 ANQGSEA. CDR3 length equals 15 residues. Trimming cost V 4 bases and J 4 bases; bases outside gene matches: 13.

Sequencing was performed on blood. This TCR was sampled from a woman aged 45-65 years with Graves' ophthalmopathy. This sequence joins TRBV29-1 and TRBJ2-7, with 7 bases fitting TRBD2. CDR3 bases: TGCAGCGTTGCGACTCGGCTAGCGGAGGTATACGAGCAGTACTTC. Its protein product is CSVATRLAEVYEQYF.